Reported below is one T cell receptor beta chain. Which antigen it targets is not known. The sample holds no much larger clone one base away, and base qualities are not on file. The data originate from a study of response to subunit inactivated influenza vaccine (dated by TCRdb to 2016 to 2018). In terms of the full investigation: The study used deep quantitative T cell receptor repertoire profiling to track responses to a trivalent subunit inactivated influenza vaccine.

The library relied on RT-PCR. TCRdb records Illumina HiSeq 2500 as the sequencer. Starting from the raw public reads, TCRdb applied fastp trimming at Q25, assembled clones with MiXCR and retained in-frame beta chains. All rows with the same CDR3 protein become a single entry with the most common DNA and genes. The sample table records about 540,000 distinct CDR3 sequences; under 30% of these occur just once. The ten largest clones capture about 3% of the sample. Sequences SGHRS (CDR1) and YFSETQ (CDR2) are obtained from the germline V gene. V lost 0 bases and J lost 5 bases; the stretch between them is 8 bases long. The CDR3 contains 14 residues, cysteine and phenylalanine counted. The DNA shown is the 42-base CDR3, in frame from base 1. Broad study findings and their caveats: According to the authors, only a limited number of new T cells may be recruited by each seasonal influenza vaccination.

The sample was also linked to a second study, of T cells expressing NK-cell markers. The second study reports: 5'RACE template switching, by which a universal primer site and unique molecular identifiers were added, was used to make TCR beta cDNA libraries. Three sorted T-cell subsets (CD3+CD56+NKG2C+, CD3+CD56+NKG2C- and CD3+CD56-NKG2C+) from 7 to 9 donors had their TCR beta-chain repertoires profiled. Of the eight sequenced donors, seven were found to be HCMV-seropositive and one was found to be HCMV-seronegative. In several experiments an anti-gammadeltaTCR antibody was added to restrict sorting to alphabetaTCR-expressing T cells. In several donors, the dominant CD3+CD56+NKG2C+ clonotypes were found to rank among the top 10 CD8+ clonotypes and to make up about 1.0-7.5% of CD8+ T cells. Those dominant clonotypes were again the most abundant among CD3+CD56-NKG2C+ cells in a handful of donors, at about 25-65%. Whether the expanded NKG2C-expressing T cell clones were specific for HCMV antigens remained unclear. The study sequenced eight donors, all healthy volunteers chosen at random: three men and five women. A commercial ELISA kit detecting HCMV-specific IgG in serum was used to determine HCMV serostatus. Peripheral blood mononuclear cells were isolated from blood by Ficoll density gradient centrifugation. Magnetic immunoseparation with Miltenyi isolation kits was used to isolate CD4+ and CD8+ T cells from PBMC. Synthesis of cDNA was primed from the TCR beta constant segment and was followed by two consecutive PCR amplification steps. Illumina HiSeq 2000/2500, MiSeq or NextSeq was used to sequence libraries as 2 x 150 bp reads. MIGEC was used to demultiplex reads and group reads by UMI, and MiTCR was used to assemble and quantify clonotypes. To exclude erroneous sequences, any TCR cDNA sequence not supported by at least two reads was discarded. The tcR package was used for downstream repertoire analysis, and clonotypes were matched between fractions using CDR3 nucleotide sequence together with V segment. Antigen specificity was annotated against VDJdb with VDJmatch, allowing one amino acid substitution in CDR3.

The sequence is built from TRBV5-1 and TRBJ2-2; a confident D gene designation cannot be given. This material consisted of CD4+ T cells sorted from PBMCs, taken 11 to 12 days after vaccination. The origin of this receptor is a man in his fifties or sixties who received an inactivated influenza vaccine. Donor details come from another sample of the same person, matched by shared clones. The sequenced DNA is TGCGCCAGCAGCTTGGCCCACACAACCGGGGAGCTGTTTTTT. This codes for CASSLAHTTGELFF.